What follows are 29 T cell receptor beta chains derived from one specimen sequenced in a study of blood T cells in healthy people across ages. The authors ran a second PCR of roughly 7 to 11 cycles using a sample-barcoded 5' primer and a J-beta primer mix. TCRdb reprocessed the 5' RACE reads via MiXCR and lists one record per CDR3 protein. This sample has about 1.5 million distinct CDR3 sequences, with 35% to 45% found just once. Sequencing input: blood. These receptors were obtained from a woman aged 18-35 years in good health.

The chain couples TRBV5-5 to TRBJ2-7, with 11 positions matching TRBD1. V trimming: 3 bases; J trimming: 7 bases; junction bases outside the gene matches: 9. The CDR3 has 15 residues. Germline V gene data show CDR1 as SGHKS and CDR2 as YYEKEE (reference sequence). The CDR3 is CASSSRDRGSGEQYF. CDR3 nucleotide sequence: TGTGCCAGCAGCTCCCGGGACAGGGGGTCGGGGGAGCAGTACTTC.

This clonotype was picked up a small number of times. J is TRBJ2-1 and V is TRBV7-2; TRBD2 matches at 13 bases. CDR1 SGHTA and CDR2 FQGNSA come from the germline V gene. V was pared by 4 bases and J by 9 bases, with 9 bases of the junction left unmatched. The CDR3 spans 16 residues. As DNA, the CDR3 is TGTGCCAGCAGCTCCCAACTAGCGGGAGGGGTGAGTGAGCAGTTCTTC. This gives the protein CASSSQLAGGVSEQFF.

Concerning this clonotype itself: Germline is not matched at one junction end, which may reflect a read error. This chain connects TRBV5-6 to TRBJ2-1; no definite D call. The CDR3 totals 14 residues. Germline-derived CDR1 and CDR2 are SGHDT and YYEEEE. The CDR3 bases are TGTGCCAACAGCTCCCCCCTAGAGTACAATGAGCAGTTCTTC. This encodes CANSSPLEYNEQFF.

CDR3 nucleotides: TGCAGTGCCGCGGAGGGCCACTACGAGCAGTACTTC. This sequence encodes CSAAEGHYEQYF. The rearrangement links TRBV20-1 to TRBJ2-7; D might be TRBD2 (6 bases). CDR3 length equals 12 residues. Trimming took 6 bases from V and 3 from J, leaving 12 bases between them. CDR1 and CDR2 (germline): DFQATT, SNEGSKA (reference sequence).

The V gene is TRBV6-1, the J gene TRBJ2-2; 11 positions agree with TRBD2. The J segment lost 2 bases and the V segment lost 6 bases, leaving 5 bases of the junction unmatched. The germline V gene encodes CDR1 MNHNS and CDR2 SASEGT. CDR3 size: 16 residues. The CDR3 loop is CASRRGTSGNTGELFF. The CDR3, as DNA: TGTGCCAGCAGGAGGGGGACTAGCGGAAACACCGGGGAGCTGTTTTTT.

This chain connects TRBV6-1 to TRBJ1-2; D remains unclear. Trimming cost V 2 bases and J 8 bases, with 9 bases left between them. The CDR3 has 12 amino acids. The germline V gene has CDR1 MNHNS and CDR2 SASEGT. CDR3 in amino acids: CASSEQLEGYTF. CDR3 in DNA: TGTGCCAGCAGTGAACAGTTAGAAGGCTACACCTTC.

The CDR3 DNA reads as TGTGCCAGCAGTTACCTTGGGGACGTTGAAAAACTGTTTTTT. Its translation: CASSYLGDVEKLFF. This chain links TRBV28 with TRBJ1-4, with D possibly TRBD1 on 5 matching bases. Trimming stripped 4 bases from V and 7 bases from J, with 13 bases between. There are 14 residues in the CDR3. The V gene's germline CDR1 is MDHEN and CDR2 SYDVKM. Looking up the rest from reference TRBV28 and TRBJ1-4 gives the full variable domain: DVKVTQSSRYLVKRTGEKVFLECVQDMDHENMFWYRQDPGLGLRLIYFSYDVKMKEKGDIPEGYSVSREKKERFSLILESASTNQTSMYLCASSYLGDVEKLFFGSGTQLSVL.

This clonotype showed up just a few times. CDR3: CAISGVGGDGYEQYF. Here the CDR3 DNA reads TGTGCCATCAGTGGAGTAGGGGGCGATGGGTACGAGCAGTACTTC. The genes are TRBV10-3 and TRBJ2-7; TRBD1 matches 7 bases. Trimming removed 4 bases from V and 4 bases from J; junction bases left unmatched: 10. The CDR3 length is 15 residues. Germline V CDR1 and CDR2: ENHRY, SYGVKD.

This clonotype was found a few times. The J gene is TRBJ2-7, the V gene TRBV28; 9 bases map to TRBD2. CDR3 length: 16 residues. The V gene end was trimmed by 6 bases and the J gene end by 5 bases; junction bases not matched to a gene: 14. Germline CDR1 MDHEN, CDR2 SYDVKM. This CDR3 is CASRFHVAGVVHEQYF. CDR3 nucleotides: TGTGCCAGCAGGTTCCATGTAGCGGGAGTAGTCCACGAGCAGTACTTC.

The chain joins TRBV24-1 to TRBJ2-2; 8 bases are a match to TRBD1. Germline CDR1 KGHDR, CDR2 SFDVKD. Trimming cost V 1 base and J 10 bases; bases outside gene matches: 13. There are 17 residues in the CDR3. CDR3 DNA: TGTGCCACCAGTGATTTTAAGGGGGCAGGGGGCTACGTGGAGCTGTTTTTT. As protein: CATSDFKGAGGYVELFF.

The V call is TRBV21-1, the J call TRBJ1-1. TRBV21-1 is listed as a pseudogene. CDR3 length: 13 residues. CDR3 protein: CASSKGRDTEAFF. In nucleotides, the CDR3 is TGTGCCAGCAGCAAAGGAAGGGACACTGAAGCTTTCTTT.

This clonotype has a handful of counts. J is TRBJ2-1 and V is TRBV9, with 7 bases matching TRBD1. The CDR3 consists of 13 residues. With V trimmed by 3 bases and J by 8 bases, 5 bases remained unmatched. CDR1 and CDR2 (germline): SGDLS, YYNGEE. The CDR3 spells CASSAGQGDEQFF. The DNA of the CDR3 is TGTGCCAGCAGCGCTGGCCAGGGGGATGAGCAGTTCTTC.

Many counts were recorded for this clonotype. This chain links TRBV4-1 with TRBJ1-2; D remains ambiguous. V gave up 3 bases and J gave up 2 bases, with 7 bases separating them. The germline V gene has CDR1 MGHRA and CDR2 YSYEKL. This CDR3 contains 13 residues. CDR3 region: CASSHAANYGYTF. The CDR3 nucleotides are TGCGCCAGCAGCCACGCGGCAAACTATGGCTACACCTTC.

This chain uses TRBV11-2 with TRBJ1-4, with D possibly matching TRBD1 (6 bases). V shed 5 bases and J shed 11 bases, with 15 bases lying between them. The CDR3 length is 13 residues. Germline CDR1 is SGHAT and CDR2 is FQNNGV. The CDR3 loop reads CASSQSEGGKLFF. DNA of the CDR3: TGTGCCAGCAGCCAATCCGAGGGGGGCAAACTGTTTTTT.

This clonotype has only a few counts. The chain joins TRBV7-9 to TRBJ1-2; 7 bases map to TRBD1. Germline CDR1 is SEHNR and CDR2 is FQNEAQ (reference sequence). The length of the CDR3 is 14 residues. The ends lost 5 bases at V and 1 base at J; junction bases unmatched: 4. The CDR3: CASSEGTVNYGYTF. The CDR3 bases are TGTGCCAGCAGCGAAGGGACAGTTAACTATGGCTACACCTTC.

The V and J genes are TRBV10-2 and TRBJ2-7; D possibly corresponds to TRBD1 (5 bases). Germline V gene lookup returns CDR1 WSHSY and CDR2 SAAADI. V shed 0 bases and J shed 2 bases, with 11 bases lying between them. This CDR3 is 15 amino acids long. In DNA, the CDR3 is TGCGCCAGCAGTGAGTCGACAGTCGGAACCTACGAGCAGTACTTC. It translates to CASSESTVGTYEQYF.

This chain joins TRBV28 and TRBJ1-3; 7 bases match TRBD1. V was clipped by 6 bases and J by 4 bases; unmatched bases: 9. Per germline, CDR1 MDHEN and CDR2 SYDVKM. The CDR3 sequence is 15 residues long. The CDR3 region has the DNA TGTGCCAGCAGCAAGACGGGACAGCGAGGAAACACCATATATTTT. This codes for CASSKTGQRGNTIYF. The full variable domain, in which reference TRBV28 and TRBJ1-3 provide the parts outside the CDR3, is DVKVTQSSRYLVKRTGEKVFLECVQDMDHENMFWYRQDPGLGLRLIYFSYDVKMKEKGDIPEGYSVSREKKERFSLILESASTNQTSMYLCASSKTGQRGNTIYFGEGSWLTVV.

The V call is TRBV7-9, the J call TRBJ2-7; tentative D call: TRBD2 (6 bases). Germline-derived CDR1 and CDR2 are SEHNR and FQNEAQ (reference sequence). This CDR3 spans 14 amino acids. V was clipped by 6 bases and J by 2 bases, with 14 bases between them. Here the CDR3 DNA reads TGTGCCAGCAGTGACCCCGGGAGTCCCTACGAGCAGTACTTC. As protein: CASSDPGSPYEQYF.

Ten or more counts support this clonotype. CDR3 loop: CSASPGQGSDTQYF. CDR3 in DNA: TGCAGTGCTAGTCCGGGACAGGGATCAGATACGCAGTATTTT. The rearrangement links TRBV20-1 to TRBJ2-3, with TRBD1 matching over 9 bases. This CDR3 is built from 14 residues. Trimming removed 3 bases from V and 4 bases from J; junction bases left unmatched: 5. Germline assignment: CDR1 DFQATT and CDR2 SNEGSKA (reference sequence).

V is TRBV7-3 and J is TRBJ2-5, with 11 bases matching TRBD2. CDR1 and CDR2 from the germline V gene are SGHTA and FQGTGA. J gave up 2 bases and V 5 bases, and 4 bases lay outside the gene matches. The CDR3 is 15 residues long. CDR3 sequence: CASSISGGAQETQYF. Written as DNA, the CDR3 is TGTGCCAGCAGCATTAGCGGGGGGGCACAAGAGACCCAGTACTTC. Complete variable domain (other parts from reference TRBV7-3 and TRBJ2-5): GAGVSQTPSNKVTEKGKYVELRCDPISGHTALYWYRQSLGQGPEFLIYFQGTGAADDSGLPNDRFFAVRPEGSVSTLKIQRTERGDSAVYLCASSISGGAQETQYFGPGTRLLVL.

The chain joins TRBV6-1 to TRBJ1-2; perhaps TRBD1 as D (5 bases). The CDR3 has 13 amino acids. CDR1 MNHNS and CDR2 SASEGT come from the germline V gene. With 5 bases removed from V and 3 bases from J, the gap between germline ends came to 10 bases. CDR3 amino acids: CASSTGQHYGYTF. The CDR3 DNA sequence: TGTGCCAGCAGTACCGGACAACACTATGGCTACACCTTC.

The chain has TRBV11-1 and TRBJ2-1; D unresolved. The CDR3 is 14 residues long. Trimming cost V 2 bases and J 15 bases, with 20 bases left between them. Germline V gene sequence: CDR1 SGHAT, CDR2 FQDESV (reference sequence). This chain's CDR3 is CASSLMLSAPVPFF. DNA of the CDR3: TGTGCCAGCAGCTTAATGCTTTCGGCCCCAGTACCGTTCTTC.

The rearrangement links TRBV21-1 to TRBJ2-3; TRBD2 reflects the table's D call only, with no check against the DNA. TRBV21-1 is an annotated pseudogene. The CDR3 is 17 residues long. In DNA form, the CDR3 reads TGTGCCAGCAGCAAAGTGACTAGCGGGGAGTGCACAGATACGCAGTATTTT. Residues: CASSKVTSGECTDTQYF.

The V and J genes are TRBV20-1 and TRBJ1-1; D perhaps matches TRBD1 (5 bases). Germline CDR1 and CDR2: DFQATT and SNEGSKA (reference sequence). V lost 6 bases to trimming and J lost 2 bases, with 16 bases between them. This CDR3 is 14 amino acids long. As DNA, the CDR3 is TGCAGTGCCGGTAGGGGAGGGCTCAACACTGAAGCTTTCTTT. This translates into CSAGRGGLNTEAFF.

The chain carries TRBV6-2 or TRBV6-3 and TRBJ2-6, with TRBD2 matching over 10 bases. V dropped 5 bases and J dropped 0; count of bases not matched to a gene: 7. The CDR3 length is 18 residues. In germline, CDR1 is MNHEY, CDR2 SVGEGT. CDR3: CASSVKRGGLSGANVLTF. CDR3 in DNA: TGTGCCAGCAGTGTTAAGCGGGGGGGCCTCTCTGGGGCCAACGTCCTGACTTTC.

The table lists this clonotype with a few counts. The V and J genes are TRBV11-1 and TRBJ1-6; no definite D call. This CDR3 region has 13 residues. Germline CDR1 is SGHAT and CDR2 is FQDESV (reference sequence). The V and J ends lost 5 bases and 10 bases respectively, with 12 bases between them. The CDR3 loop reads CASSPGVASPLHF. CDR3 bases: TGTGCCAGCAGCCCGGGCGTCGCATCACCCCTCCACTTT.

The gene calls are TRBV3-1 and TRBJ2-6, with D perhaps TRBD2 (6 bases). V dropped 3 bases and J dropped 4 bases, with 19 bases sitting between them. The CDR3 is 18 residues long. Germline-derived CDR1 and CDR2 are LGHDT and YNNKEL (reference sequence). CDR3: CASSHVLTWEAGANVLTF. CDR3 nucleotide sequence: TGTGCCAGCAGCCATGTCTTAACGTGGGAGGCAGGGGCCAACGTCCTGACTTTC.

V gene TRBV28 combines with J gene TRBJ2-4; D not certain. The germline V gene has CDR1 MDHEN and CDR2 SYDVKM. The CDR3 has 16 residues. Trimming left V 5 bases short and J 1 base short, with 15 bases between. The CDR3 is CASSPPSRGAKNIQYF. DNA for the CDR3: TGTGCCAGCAGTCCTCCGTCGCGTGGGGCCAAAAACATTCAGTACTTC.

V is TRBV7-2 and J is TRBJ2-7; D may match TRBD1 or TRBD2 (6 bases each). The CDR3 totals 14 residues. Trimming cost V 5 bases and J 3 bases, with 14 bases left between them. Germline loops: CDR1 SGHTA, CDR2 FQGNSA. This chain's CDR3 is CASSPRGPVYEQYF. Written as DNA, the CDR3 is TGTGCCAGCAGCCCCCGGGGGCCCGTCTACGAGCAGTACTTC.